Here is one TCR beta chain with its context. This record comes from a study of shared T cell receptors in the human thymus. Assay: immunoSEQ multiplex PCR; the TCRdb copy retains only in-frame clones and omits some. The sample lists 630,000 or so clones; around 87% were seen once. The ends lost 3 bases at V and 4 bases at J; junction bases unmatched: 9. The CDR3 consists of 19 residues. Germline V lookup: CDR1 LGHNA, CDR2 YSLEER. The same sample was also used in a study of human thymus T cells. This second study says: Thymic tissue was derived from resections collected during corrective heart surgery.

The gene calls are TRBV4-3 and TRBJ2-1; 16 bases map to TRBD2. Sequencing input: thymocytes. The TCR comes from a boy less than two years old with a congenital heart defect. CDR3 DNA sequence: TGCGCCAGCAGCCACGGGACTAGCGGGGGGGCTCCTTCGTACAATGAGCAGTTCTTC. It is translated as CASSHGTSGGAPSYNEQFF.